This T cell receptor beta chain came from a study of graft-versus-host responses after intestinal transplantation. Across the study: Transplants given to recipients were multivisceral, liver-intestinal, or isolated intestinal. All recipients got anti-thymocyte globulin induction, then tacrolimus and steroids for 2 to 3 years.

Overall study findings and caveats: High graft-versus-host to host-versus-graft T cell clonal ratios marked allografts of patients with graft-donor macrochimerism.

Here immunoSEQ multiplex PCR was the method, and the copy in TCRdb shows in-frame clones only, minus some. In the table there are around 100,000 clones, roughly 87% of which are singletons. For this clone: The antigen is undetermined.

Trimming took off 3 bases at V and 3 bases at J, with 18 bases between the two ends. The CDR3 is 16 amino acids. Germline CDR1 and CDR2: MRHNA and SNTAGT. The sample consisted of unstimulated CD4+ T cells sorted from spleen or lymph node cells, taken before transplant. This TCR was recovered from a human donor who was the organ donor for an intestinal transplant. The gene calls are TRBV6-4 and TRBJ2-7; D perhaps matches TRBD1 (5 bases). CDR3 sequence reads: CASSERQHPGHYEQYF. The CDR3 nucleotides are TGTGCCAGCAGTGAAAGACAGCACCCCGGGCACTACGAGCAGTACTTC.